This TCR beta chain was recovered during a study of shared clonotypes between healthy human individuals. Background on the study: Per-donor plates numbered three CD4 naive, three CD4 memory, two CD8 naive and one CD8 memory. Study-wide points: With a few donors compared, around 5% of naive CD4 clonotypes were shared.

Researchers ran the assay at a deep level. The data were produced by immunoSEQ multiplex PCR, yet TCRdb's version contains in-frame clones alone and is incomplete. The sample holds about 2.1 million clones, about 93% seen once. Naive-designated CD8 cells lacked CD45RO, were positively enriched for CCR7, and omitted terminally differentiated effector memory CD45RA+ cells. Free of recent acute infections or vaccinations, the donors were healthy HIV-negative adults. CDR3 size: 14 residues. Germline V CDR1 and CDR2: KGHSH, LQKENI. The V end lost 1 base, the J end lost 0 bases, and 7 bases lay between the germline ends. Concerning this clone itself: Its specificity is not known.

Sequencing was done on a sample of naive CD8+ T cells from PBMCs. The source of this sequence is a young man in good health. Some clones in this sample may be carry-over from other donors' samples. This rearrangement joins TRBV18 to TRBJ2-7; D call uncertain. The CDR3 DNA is TGTGCCAGCTCACCACAGGAGAACTCCTACGAGCAGTACTTC. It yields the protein CASSPQENSYEQYF.